The 32 T cell receptor beta chains listed next were all sequenced from one sample in a study of blood T cell repertoires in COVID-19. Some clones are missing from TCRdb's copy, which holds only in-frame ones; the method was immunoSEQ multiplex PCR. The table lists 30,000 to 40,000 clones, roughly 80% of them singletons. Sequencing was done on a sample of peripheral blood. These receptor sequences come from a man aged 45-65 years with acute or convalescent COVID-19.

The chain has TRBV19 and TRBJ1-1, with D unclear. The germline gives CDR1 LNHDA, CDR2 SQIVND (reference sequence). The CDR3 loop spans 14 amino acids. Trimming took off 3 bases at V and 1 base at J, with 9 bases between the two ends. CDR3 bases: TGTGCCAGTAGTATGTATCCCCCGAACACTGAAGCTTTCTTT. This encodes CASSMYPPNTEAFF.

The sample holds one count of this clone. The V gene is TRBV6-5, the J gene TRBJ1-2, with 12 bases matching TRBD1. The V gene's germline CDR1 is MNHEY and CDR2 SVGAGI. CDR3 length: 13 residues. The J segment lost 8 bases and the V segment lost 10 bases, leaving 8 bases of the junction unmatched. CDR3 protein: CATVWDRGQGYTF. As DNA, the CDR3 is TGTGCCACCGTTTGGGACAGGGGGCAGGGCTACACCTTC.

V and J are TRBV3-1 (or the pseudogene TRBV3-2) and TRBJ2-7, with a tentative D call TRBD2 (5 bases). The V gene lost 3 bases and the J gene lost 0 bases, with 12 bases spanning the gap. CDR1 is LGHDT, CDR2 YNNKEL, per germline (reference sequence). The CDR3 loop spans 15 amino acids. The CDR3 coding sequence is TGTGCCAGCAGCCACCGACGGGATACCTCCTACGAGCAGTACTTC. This encodes CASSHRRDTSYEQYF.

The gene calls are TRBV7-9 and TRBJ1-2; TRBD1 matches 7 bases. The CDR3 is 12 amino acids. Per germline, CDR1 SEHNR and CDR2 FQNEAQ (reference sequence). V trimming: 5 bases; J trimming: 8 bases; junction bases outside the gene matches: 5. Here the CDR3 reads CASSPNRGGYTF. The CDR3 nucleotides read TGTGCCAGCAGCCCCAACAGGGGCGGCTACACCTTC.

The chain carries TRBV6-1 and TRBJ1-4; tentatively, D is TRBD1 (6 bases). Germline CDR1 and CDR2: MNHNS and SASEGT. V lost 2 bases and J 5 bases, leaving 18 bases between the germline ends. The CDR3 is 17 amino acids. CDR3 loop: CASSESPRGRGNEKLFF. The CDR3 region has the DNA TGTGCCAGCAGTGAAAGCCCCAGGGGCCGGGGAAATGAAAAACTGTTTTTT.

The V and J genes are TRBV19 and TRBJ1-1; 8 nucleotides agree with TRBD1. The J segment lost 1 base and the V segment lost 5 bases, leaving 9 bases of the junction unmatched. The germline V gene encodes CDR1 LNHDA and CDR2 SQIVND (reference sequence). CDR3 size: 16 residues. The CDR3 region is CASSSSPGQENTEAFF. CDR3 in DNA: TGTGCCAGTAGTTCTAGTCCGGGACAGGAGAACACTGAAGCTTTCTTT.

This chain connects TRBV18 to TRBJ2-7; no clear D gene. CDR3 size: 14 residues. V was pared by 4 bases and J by 2 bases, with 12 bases between. Germline V CDR1 and CDR2: KGHSH, LQKENI. CDR3 in DNA: TGTGCCAGCTCACTCCTCAGTTTTGCCTACGAGCAGTACTTC. It codes for CASSLLSFAYEQYF.

The chain carries TRBV5-6 and TRBJ2-2; no definite D call. From germline, CDR1 is SGHDT and CDR2 YYEEEE. Trimming pared 5 bases from V and 6 bases from J, leaving 17 bases between. The CDR3 runs to 15 residues. CDR3 residues: CASRTERVVPGELFF. The DNA of the CDR3 is TGTGCCAGCAGAACCGAACGGGTGGTCCCCGGGGAGCTGTTTTTT.

The chain recombines TRBV24-1 with TRBJ1-6; TRBD1 matches at 11 bases. This CDR3 comprises 19 residues. CDR1 is KGHDR, CDR2 SFDVKD, per germline. The junction had 12 bases not matched to a gene; V was cut back by 0 bases and J by 9 bases. The CDR3 DNA sequence: TGTGCCACCAGTGATTTGGTCCCCTTTGGGACAGGGGGGAGTTCACCCCTCCACTTT. Translation gives CATSDLVPFGTGGSSPLHF.

The rearrangement links TRBV7-8 to TRBJ1-1; the D is unclear. V lost 5 bases and J lost 4, with 11 bases in between. From germline, CDR1 is SGHVS and CDR2 FQNEAQ. The length of the CDR3 is 13 residues. In nucleotides, the CDR3 is TGTGCCAGCAGCATAGTAGTGTCCACTGAAGCTTTCTTT. This sequence encodes CASSIVVSTEAFF.

V gene TRBV21-1 combines with J gene TRBJ1-2; the D call in the table, TRBD1, was not verified against the DNA. TRBV21-1 constitutes a pseudogene. The CDR3 is made up of 10 amino acids. Here the CDR3 DNA reads TGTGCCAGCAGCCACAGGGAAAATACCTTC. It encodes CASSHRENTF.

The V call is TRBV24-1, the J call TRBJ2-1; D may be TRBD2 (6 bases). The CDR3 spans 15 residues. Germline V gene sequence: CDR1 KGHDR, CDR2 SFDVKD. V was clipped by 4 bases and J by 5 bases, with 14 bases between them. CDR3 DNA sequence: TGTGCCACCAGTGAACGAGGGACTTCCAACAATGAGCAGTTCTTC. Translating gives CATSERGTSNNEQFF.

The chain joins TRBV28 to TRBJ1-5; the D gene is possibly TRBD1 (5 bases). This CDR3 contains 12 residues. The ends were cut back, 5 bases at V and 9 bases at J, with 11 bases in the middle. Germline V gene sequence: CDR1 MDHEN, CDR2 SYDVKM. CDR3 amino acids: CASSPPRGPQHF. The CDR3 DNA reads TGTGCCAGCAGTCCCCCAAGGGGGCCCCAGCATTTT.

The rearrangement joins TRBV6-1 to TRBJ1-5, with D perhaps TRBD1 (6 bases). From germline, CDR1 is MNHNS and CDR2 SASEGT. The CDR3 covers 16 residues. Between the trimmed V and J ends, which lost 2 bases and 1 base, there was a span of 12 bases. CDR3 protein: CASSEIRGPSNQPQHF. The CDR3 DNA reads TGTGCCAGCAGTGAAATCAGGGGCCCGAGCAATCAGCCCCAGCATTTT.

V usage is TRBV13 and J usage is TRBJ2-1; 14 bases line up with TRBD2. The length of the CDR3 is 16 residues. Germline CDR1 PRHDT, CDR2 FYEKMQ (reference sequence). Unmatched junction bases numbered 4, after V lost 5 bases and J lost 4 bases. The CDR3 DNA reads TGTGCCAGCAGCCGGACTAGCGGGGGGCTTTACAATGAGCAGTTCTTC. Its translation is CASSRTSGGLYNEQFF. Filled out from reference TRBV13 and TRBJ2-1, the complete variable domain reads AAGVIQSPRHLIKEKRETATLKCYPIPRHDTVYWYQQGPGQDPQFLISFYEKMQSDKGSIPDRFSAQQFSDYHSELNMSSLELGDSALYFCASSRTSGGLYNEQFFGPGTRLTVL.

The chain is built from TRBV7-9 and TRBJ1-4; maybe TRBD1 (6 bases). CDR1 is SEHNR, CDR2 FQNEAQ, per germline (reference sequence). V was trimmed by 5 bases and J by 5 bases, leaving 12 bases between them. The CDR3 runs to 14 residues. CDR3 DNA: TGTGCCAGCAGCATCCGGGACATAAATGAAAAACTGTTTTTT. Its translation: CASSIRDINEKLFF. The full variable domain, its missing parts supplied by reference TRBV7-9 and TRBJ1-4, is DTGVSQNPRHKITKRGQNVTFRCDPISEHNRLYWYRQTLGQGPEFLTYFQNEAQLEKSRLLSDRFSAERPKGSFSTLEIQRTEQGDSAMYLCASSIRDINEKLFFGSGTQLSVL.

This clone was seen a single time. The CDR3 loop is CASSLEAMSEQGYEQYF. The CDR3 DNA reads as TGTGCCAGCAGCTTAGAAGCTATGTCTGAACAGGGCTACGAGCAGTACTTC. The chain has TRBV11-2 and TRBJ2-7, with D possibly being TRBD1 (6 bases). Deletions cut 0 bases from V and 3 bases from J, with 18 bases between. The CDR3 consists of 17 residues. CDR1 SGHAT and CDR2 FQNNGV come from the germline V gene.

The V call is TRBV5-5, the J call TRBJ1-2; possibly TRBD1 for D (5 bases). The CDR3 length is 14 residues. V lost 2 bases and J 4 bases, leaving 12 bases between the germline ends. CDR1 is SGHKS and CDR2 is YYEKEE in the germline V gene (reference sequence). CDR3 sequence (DNA): TGTGCCAGCAGCTTAAAAGGGGATACCTATGGCTACACCTTC. Protein product: CASSLKGDTYGYTF.

The chain links TRBV6-1 to TRBJ1-1, with D possibly matching TRBD1 (5 bases). CDR3 size: 15 residues. Germline V CDR1 and CDR2: MNHNS, SASEGT. Trimming pared 2 bases from V and 5 bases from J, leaving 15 bases between. CDR3 sequence reads: CASSERDSMGTEAFF. The CDR3 bases are TGTGCCAGCAGTGAAAGAGACAGCATGGGGACTGAAGCTTTCTTT.

J is TRBJ1-5 and V is TRBV4-1; no reliable D call. Germline CDR1 reads MGHRA; CDR2 reads YSYEKL. CDR3 length: 17 amino acids. Trimming left V 1 base short and J 0 bases short, with 13 bases between. The chain's CDR3 is CASSQGRTDYSNQPQHF. Written as DNA, the CDR3 is TGCGCCAGCAGCCAAGGTCGGACTGATTATAGCAATCAGCCCCAGCATTTT.

The J gene is TRBJ1-3, the V gene TRBV18, with D uncertain. Trimming removed 8 bases from V and 2 bases from J, with 13 bases in between. This CDR3 has 14 residues. Germline V gene data show CDR1 as KGHSH and CDR2 as LQKENI. The CDR3 DNA is TGTGCCAGCAGGACTTCGGGTACTGGAAACACCATATATTTT. Protein product: CASRTSGTGNTIYF.

This chain joins TRBV7-3 and TRBJ1-2; 8 positions match TRBD1. Germline CDR1 SGHTA, CDR2 FQGTGA. The CDR3 contains 13 residues. The trim removed 5 bases at V and 8 bases at J, leaving 7 bases unmatched. CDR3 bases: TGTGCCAGCAGCCCACAGGGGGAAGGCGGCTACACCTTC. Encoded protein: CASSPQGEGGYTF.

This chain links TRBV4-1 with TRBJ2-6; tentative D call: TRBD1 (6 bases). Trimming pared 6 bases from V and 2 bases from J, leaving 8 bases between. This CDR3 is 14 amino acids long. Looked up from germline, CDR1 is MGHRA and CDR2 is YSYEKL. In nucleotides, the CDR3 is TGCGCCAGCAGACGGACAGCTGGGGCCAACGTCCTGACTTTC. It translates to CASRRTAGANVLTF.

V and J are TRBV5-1 and TRBJ1-3; D gene ambiguous. Trimming took off 5 bases at V and 8 bases at J, with 11 bases between the two ends. In germline, CDR1 is SGHRS, CDR2 YFSETQ. The CDR3 loop spans 12 amino acids. The CDR3 DNA reads as TGCGCCAGCAGAGACAACGCTGACACCATATATTTT. This codes for CASRDNADTIYF.

The chain uses TRBV6-6 and TRBJ1-6, with D possibly matching TRBD1 (6 bases). Between the trimmed V and J ends, which lost 5 bases and 4 bases, there was a span of 9 bases. Germline V lookup: CDR1 MNHNY, CDR2 SVGAGI (reference sequence). This CDR3 region has 14 residues. The CDR3 region is CASSVDRYNSPLHF. CDR3 nucleotide sequence: TGTGCCAGCAGTGTCGACAGGTATAATTCACCCCTCCACTTT.

This clone has a single count. The rearrangement joins TRBV29-1 to TRBJ2-1, with a weak D call TRBD1 (6 bases). The CDR3 is made up of 13 amino acids. Trimming took 5 bases from V and 6 from J, leaving 14 bases between them. The germline V gene encodes CDR1 SQVTM and CDR2 ANQGSEA. Here the CDR3 DNA reads TGCAGCGTTCTAAGGGTAGGGGGCAATGAGCAGTTCTTC. It translates to CSVLRVGGNEQFF.

The V call is TRBV27, the J call TRBJ1-1, with a tentative D call TRBD1 (6 bases). The CDR3 has 14 amino acids. Between the trimmed V and J ends, which lost 3 bases and 1 base, there was a span of 9 bases. In germline, CDR1 is MNHEY, CDR2 SMNVEV (reference sequence). This CDR3 is CASSFGGPNTEAFF. In DNA, the CDR3 is TGTGCCAGCAGTTTCGGGGGGCCGAACACTGAAGCTTTCTTT.

V and J are TRBV5-1 and TRBJ1-6; D is unresolved. Trimming stripped 0 bases from V and 0 bases from J, with 10 bases between. Germline loops: CDR1 SGHRS, CDR2 YFSETQ. This CDR3 is 17 amino acids long. The CDR3 loop is CASSLARYSSYNSPLHF. The DNA of the CDR3 is TGCGCCAGCAGCTTGGCCCGATATAGCTCCTATAATTCACCCCTCCACTTT.

The chain couples TRBV2 to TRBJ1-3, with a tentative D call TRBD1 (5 bases). The V end was cut by 6 bases, the J end by 0 bases, with 9 bases between. The CDR3 length is 14 residues. Germline values: CDR1 SNHLY, CDR2 FYNNEI. The CDR3 bases are TGTGCCAGCAGGGAGGGGTACTCTGGAAACACCATATATTTT. Residues: CASREGYSGNTIYF.

This chain uses TRBV6-1 with TRBJ2-7; D gene unclear. CDR1 MNHNS and CDR2 SASEGT come from the germline V gene. The V and J ends lost 3 bases and 3 bases respectively, with 12 bases between them. This CDR3 is built from 14 residues. The CDR3 reads CASSDDGDHYEQYF. DNA of the CDR3: TGTGCCAGCAGTGACGACGGAGACCACTACGAGCAGTACTTC.

The chain combines TRBV19 with TRBJ2-1; 9 bases match TRBD2. With V trimmed by 4 bases and J by 7 bases, 14 bases remained unmatched. The CDR3 covers 17 residues. The germline V gene encodes CDR1 LNHDA and CDR2 SQIVND (reference sequence). CDR3 in amino acids: CASSTPNVGLAGNEQFF. CDR3 coding DNA: TGTGCCAGTAGTACACCAAACGTGGGGCTAGCGGGGAATGAGCAGTTCTTC.

This sequence joins TRBV24-1 and TRBJ1-1; D is uncertain. The ends were cut back, 4 bases at V and 2 bases at J, with 7 bases in the middle. Germline assignment: CDR1 KGHDR and CDR2 SFDVKD. This CDR3 is 13 amino acids long. CDR3 DNA sequence: TGTGCCACCAGTGACGAGGGAAACACTGAAGCTTTCTTT. It codes for CATSDEGNTEAFF.